Following are 2 T cell receptor beta chains from one sample sequenced in a study of neurological immune-mediated disorders (dated by TCRdb to about 2019). Library generation was performed with 5' RACE. The reads were generated on an Illumina HiSeq 2500. The public reads were reprocessed in TCRdb via fastp at Q25 and MiXCR, keeping in-frame beta chains. All rows with the same CDR3 protein become a single entry with the most common DNA and genes. The sample profile shows about 50,000 distinct CDR3 sequences; around a tenth of them were found once. The ten largest clonotypes hold roughly 5% of the sample. Sequenced sample: PBMCs. The receptors were gathered from a man in his sixties or seventies with HTLV-1-associated myelopathy (HAM/TSP).

This clonotype was counted ten times or more. The chain recombines TRBV7-2 with TRBJ1-2; 7 bases match TRBD1. V shed 4 bases, J shed 8 bases, and the junction held 7 bases outside the gene matches. The CDR3 runs 13 residues. Germline V gives CDR1 SGHTA, CDR2 FQGNSA. CDR3 DNA sequence: TGTGCCAGCAGCTCGGACAGGTGGCTGGGCTACACCTTC. This gives the protein CASSSDRWLGYTF.

This clonotype was seen repeatedly, ten times or more. The chain joins TRBV5-1 to TRBJ2-4, with 14 bases fitting TRBD2. This CDR3 spans 15 amino acids. V dropped 7 bases and J dropped 5; count of bases not matched to a gene: 5. Germline lookup yields CDR1 SGHRS and CDR2 YFSETQ. CDR3 protein: CASAGLAGGQNIQYF. The CDR3 DNA reads TGCGCCAGCGCTGGACTAGCGGGGGGCCAAAACATTCAGTACTTC.